The entry that follows covers one T cell receptor (beta chain) sequence. Its antigen is unknown. 60 Vbeta and 13 Jbeta primers were used in PCR. Using immunoSEQ multiplex PCR, the repertoire was profiled, and TCRdb retains in-frame clones only, with some absent. The data hold under 150,000 clones, with 82% observed a single time. V dropped 7 bases and J dropped 0 bases, with 13 bases sitting between them. The CDR3 spans 15 residues. The germline V gene encodes CDR1 LNHDA and CDR2 SQIVND (reference sequence). Unrecorded immune exposure was likely among donors, who were nominally healthy when sampled. The data were obtained in a study of cytomegalovirus exposure and HLA in healthy donors. Study-wide points: Accurate predictions that matched the HLA-A and HLA-B alleles of most subjects were reportedly made from TCR beta sequences. TRBV6-2, TRBV6-3 and some other V segments were unresolvable in 87-base-pair reads. Near-uniform donor sequencing depth was presumed by presence/absence analyses.

This rearrangement joins TRBV19 to TRBJ1-5; D is unclear. This receptor was obtained from a male donor in good health and CMV-seronegative. The sample was PBMCs. CDR3 region: CASIETENSNQPQHF. Here the CDR3 DNA reads TGTGCCAGTATTGAGACGGAGAATAGCAATCAGCCCCAGCATTTT.